This entry describes one TCR beta chain. It lacks a known antigen. No per-base quality is available; no much larger clone lies one base away. This sample was taken from a study of blood T cell repertoires in COVID-19 (dated by TCRdb to about 2020). With respect to the entire study: The collaborator samples originated in the United States, Italy and Spain and spanned the acute and convalescent phases of COVID-19. Samples were obtained from the ongoing ImmuneRACE study (first 160 participants) and from 1,200 or so subjects provided by 6 global collaborators. The dataset comprised deeply sampled blood TCRbeta repertoires from subjects exposed to, actively infected with, or recovered from COVID-19. The repertoires were made available in a free public database intended to serve as a resource for research on the immune response to SARS-CoV-2. The material from the prospective study consisted of cDNA or gDNA derived from T cells, B-cell-depleted T cells, or PBMCs. Nearly every sample came with metadata listing a de-identified subject ID, COVID-19 status, age in years and sex. HLA class I and class II types, where available, came from metadata supplied by the sample provider rather than from assay-based typing. Study-wide conclusions, independent of this receptor: Clinical and demographic metadata were provided uncurated, with the amount varying by source and participant.

In the prospective study, participants were about 18 to 100 years old, resided in 24 geographic areas of the United States, and were enrolled through a virtual design. In the prospective study, cohorts were assigned on the basis of participant-reported clinical history obtained from a screening survey and a study questionnaire. Recovered participants in ImmuneRACE Cohort 3 were defined as having two consecutive negative NP/OP PCR tests, clearance from a healthcare professional, or resolution of symptoms. Mobile phlebotomists in the prospective study collected whole blood, serum and a nasopharyngeal or oropharyngeal swab from every participant. Additional blood draws and questionnaires over an approximately two-month period could optionally be provided by prospective study participants. Before DNA extraction, prospective study blood samples were shipped either frozen or at room temperature. The immunoSEQ Assay, a bias-controlled multiplex PCR, was used to amplify TCRbeta CDR3 regions from genomic DNA. The study's own analysis went as follows. The number of nucleated cells in each sample was estimated by amplification of reference gene primers within the assay. To quantify the absolute abundance of each unique TCRbeta CDR3 rearrangement, sequence reads were collapsed and filtered. For each sample, productive Simpson clonality was calculated by taking the square root of Simpson's diversity index across productive rearrangements. The clones in this table, taken by TCRdb from immuneACCESS, are in-frame only. Not every clone is retained; where verified, under half of the shortfall comes from an unresolved V gene, and the cause of the rest is unknown. That table supplies the V and J calls and clone size; D and trimming were determined from the DNA. The sample table records about 370,000 clones; 80% to 90% of these occur just once. Over 0.95% of the sample goes to the ten largest clones.

As encoded in the germline V gene, CDR1 is MGHRA while CDR2 is YSYEKL. The CDR3, from cysteine to phenylalanine, totals 16 residues. The DNA shown is the 48-base CDR3, in frame from base 1. The junction carries 15 bases between V and J, which are trimmed by 1 base and 6 bases respectively. What was sequenced was PBMCs or T cells enriched from blood (not recorded which). The chain joins TRBV4-1 to TRBJ2-2; the D gene cannot be resolved reliably. This TCR came from a man between 18 and 29 years old who had recovered from COVID-19. The CDR3 region reads CASSQGSLSLPGELFF. The base sequence is TGCGCCAGCAGCCAAGGTTCGTTGAGTTTACCCGGGGAGCTGTTTTTT.